The clone carrying this T cell receptor beta chain was recorded at least ten times. Its matching antigen is unknown. TCRdb re-called the PCR reads with MiXCR. The data contain about 31,000 clones, approximately 19% of them singletons. The data were taken from a study of metastatic and nonmetastatic thyroid tumors. Study outcomes and limitations: Versus benign nodules, malignant thyroid tumors reportedly had significantly higher TCR beta diversity, in blood and tumor.

Treatment of any kind had been given to no patient before thyroid surgery. Trimming left V 4 bases short and J 1 base short, with 12 bases between. The CDR3 is made up of 15 amino acids. Germline V gene lookup returns CDR1 SGDLS and CDR2 YYNGEE. Input material: blood. The J gene is TRBJ2-1, the V gene TRBV9; TRBD2 might be the D (6 bases). The source of this sequence is a female donor with papillary thyroid cancer or a benign thyroid nodule (not recorded which). Some clones in this sample may be carry-over from other donors' samples. DNA for the CDR3: TGTGCCAGCAGCTACTCGGGAGTTTCCTACAATGAGCAGTTCTTC. This gives the protein CASSYSGVSYNEQFF.